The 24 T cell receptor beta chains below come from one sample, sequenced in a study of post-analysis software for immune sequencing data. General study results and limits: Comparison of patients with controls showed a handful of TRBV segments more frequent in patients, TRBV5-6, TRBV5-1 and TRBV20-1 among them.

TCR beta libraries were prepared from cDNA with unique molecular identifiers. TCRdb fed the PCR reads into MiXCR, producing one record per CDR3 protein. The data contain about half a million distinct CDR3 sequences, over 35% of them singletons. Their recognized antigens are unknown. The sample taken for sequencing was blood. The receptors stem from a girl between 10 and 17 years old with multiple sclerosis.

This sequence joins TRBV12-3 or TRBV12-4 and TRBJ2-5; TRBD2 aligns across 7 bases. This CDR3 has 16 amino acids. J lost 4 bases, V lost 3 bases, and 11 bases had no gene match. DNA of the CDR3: TGTGCCAGCAGTTTCGCTAGCGGAGGAGAACGAGAGACCCAGTACTTC. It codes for CASSFASGGERETQYF.

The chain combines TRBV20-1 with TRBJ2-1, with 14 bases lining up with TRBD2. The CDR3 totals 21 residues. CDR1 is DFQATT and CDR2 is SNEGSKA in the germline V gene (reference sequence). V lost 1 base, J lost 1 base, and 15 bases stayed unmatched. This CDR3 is CSARVREWTSGRLSSYNEQFF. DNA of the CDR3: TGCAGTGCTAGAGTTAGAGAATGGACTAGCGGGAGGTTAAGTTCCTACAATGAGCAGTTCTTC.

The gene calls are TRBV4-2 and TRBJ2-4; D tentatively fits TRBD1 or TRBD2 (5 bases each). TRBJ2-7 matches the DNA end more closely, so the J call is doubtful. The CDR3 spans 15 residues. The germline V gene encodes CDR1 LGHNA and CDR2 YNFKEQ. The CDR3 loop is CASSPERGANYEQYF. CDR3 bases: TGTGCCAGCAGCCCTGAGAGGGGCGCAAACTACGAGCAGTACTTC.

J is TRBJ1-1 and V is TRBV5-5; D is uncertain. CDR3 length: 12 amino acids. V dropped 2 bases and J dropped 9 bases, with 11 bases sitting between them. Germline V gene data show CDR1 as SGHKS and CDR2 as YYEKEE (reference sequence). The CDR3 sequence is CASSFVQVKAFF. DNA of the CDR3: TGTGCCAGCAGCTTCGTACAAGTTAAAGCTTTCTTT.

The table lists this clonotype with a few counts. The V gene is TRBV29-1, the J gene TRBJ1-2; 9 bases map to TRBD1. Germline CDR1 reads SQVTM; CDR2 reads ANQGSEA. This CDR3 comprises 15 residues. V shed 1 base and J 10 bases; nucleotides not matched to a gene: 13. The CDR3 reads CSVEARGTGQDDYTF. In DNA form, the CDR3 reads TGCAGCGTTGAAGCTCGAGGGACAGGGCAGGATGACTACACCTTC.

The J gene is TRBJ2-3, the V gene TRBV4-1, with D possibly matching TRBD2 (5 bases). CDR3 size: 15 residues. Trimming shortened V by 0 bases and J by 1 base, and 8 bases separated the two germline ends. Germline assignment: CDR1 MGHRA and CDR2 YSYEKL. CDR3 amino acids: CASSQDLRGTDTQYF. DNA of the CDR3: TGCGCCAGCAGCCAAGACCTGCGGGGCACAGATACGCAGTATTTT.

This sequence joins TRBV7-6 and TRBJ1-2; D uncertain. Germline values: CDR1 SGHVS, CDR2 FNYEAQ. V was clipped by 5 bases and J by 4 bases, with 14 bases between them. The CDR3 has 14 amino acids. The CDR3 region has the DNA TGTGCCAGCAGCCCTCAGAGCCTTGGCTATGGCTACACCTTC. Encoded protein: CASSPQSLGYGYTF.

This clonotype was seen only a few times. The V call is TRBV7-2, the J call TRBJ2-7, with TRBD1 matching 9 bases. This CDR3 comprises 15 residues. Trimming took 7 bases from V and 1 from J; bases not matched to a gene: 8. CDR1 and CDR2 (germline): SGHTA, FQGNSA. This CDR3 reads CASTWDRESSYEQYF. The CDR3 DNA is TGTGCCAGCACCTGGGACAGGGAAAGTTCCTACGAGCAGTACTTC.

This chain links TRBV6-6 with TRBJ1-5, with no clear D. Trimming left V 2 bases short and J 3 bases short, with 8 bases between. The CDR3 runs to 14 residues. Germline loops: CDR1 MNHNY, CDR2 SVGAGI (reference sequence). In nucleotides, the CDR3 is TGTGCCAGCAGTTACGGCACCCCCAATCAGCCCCAGCATTTT. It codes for CASSYGTPNQPQHF.

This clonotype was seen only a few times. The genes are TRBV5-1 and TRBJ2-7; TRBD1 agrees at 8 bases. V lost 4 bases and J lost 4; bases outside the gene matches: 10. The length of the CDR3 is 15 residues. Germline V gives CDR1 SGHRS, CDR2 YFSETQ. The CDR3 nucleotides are TGCGCCAGCAGCCCCTTGCCGGGACAGGATTACGAGCAGTACTTC. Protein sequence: CASSPLPGQDYEQYF.

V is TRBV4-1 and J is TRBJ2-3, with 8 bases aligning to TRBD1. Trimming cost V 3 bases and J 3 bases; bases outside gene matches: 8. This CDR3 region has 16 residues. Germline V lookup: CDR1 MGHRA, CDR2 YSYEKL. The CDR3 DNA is TGCGCCAGCAGCCAGGGGACAGGCCGAGGTACAGATACGCAGTATTTT. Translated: CASSQGTGRGTDTQYF.

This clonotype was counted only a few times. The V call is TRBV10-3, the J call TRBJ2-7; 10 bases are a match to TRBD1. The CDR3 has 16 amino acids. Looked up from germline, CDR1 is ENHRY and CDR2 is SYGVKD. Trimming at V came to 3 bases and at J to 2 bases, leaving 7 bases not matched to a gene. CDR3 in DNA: TGTGCCATCAGTGACCCAGGACAGGGGGTAGCCTACGAGCAGTACTTC. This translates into CAISDPGQGVAYEQYF.

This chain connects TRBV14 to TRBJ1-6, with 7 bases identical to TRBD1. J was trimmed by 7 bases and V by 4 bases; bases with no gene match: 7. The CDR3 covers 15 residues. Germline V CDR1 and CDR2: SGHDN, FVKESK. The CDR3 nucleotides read TGTGCCAGCAGCCGCACCACAGGGGTCAATTCACCCCTCCACTTT. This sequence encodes CASSRTTGVNSPLHF.

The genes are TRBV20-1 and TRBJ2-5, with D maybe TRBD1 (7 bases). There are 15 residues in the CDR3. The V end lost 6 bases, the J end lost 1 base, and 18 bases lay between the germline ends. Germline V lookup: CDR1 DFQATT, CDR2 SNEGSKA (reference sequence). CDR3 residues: CSARGLALSQETQYF. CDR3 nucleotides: TGCAGTGCAAGGGGGCTAGCGCTCTCCCAAGAGACCCAGTACTTC.

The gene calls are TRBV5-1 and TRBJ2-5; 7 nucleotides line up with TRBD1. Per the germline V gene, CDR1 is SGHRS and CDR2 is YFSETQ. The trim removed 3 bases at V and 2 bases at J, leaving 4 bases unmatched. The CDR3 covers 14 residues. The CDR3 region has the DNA TGCGCCAGCAGCTGGGCAGGGGGTCAAGAGACCCAGTACTTC. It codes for CASSWAGGQETQYF. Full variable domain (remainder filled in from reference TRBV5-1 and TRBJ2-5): KAGVTQTPRYLIKTRGQQVTLSCSPISGHRSVSWYQQTPGQGLQFLFEYFSETQRNKGNFPGRFSGRQFSNSRSEMNVSTLELGDSALYLCASSWAGGQETQYFGPGTRLLVL.

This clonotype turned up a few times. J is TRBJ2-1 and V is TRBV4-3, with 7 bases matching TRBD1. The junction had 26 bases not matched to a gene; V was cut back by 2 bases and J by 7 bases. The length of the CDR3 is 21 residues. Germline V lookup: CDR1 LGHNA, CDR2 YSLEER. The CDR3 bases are TGCGCCAGCAGCCAAAAGGGTTGGGGTAGTGGCAAAACAGGGGTCCGAAATGAGCAGTTCTTC. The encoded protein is CASSQKGWGSGKTGVRNEQFF.

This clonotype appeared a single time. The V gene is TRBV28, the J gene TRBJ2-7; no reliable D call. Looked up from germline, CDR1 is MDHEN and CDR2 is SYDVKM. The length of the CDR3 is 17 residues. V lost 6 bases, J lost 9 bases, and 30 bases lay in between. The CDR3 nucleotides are TGTGCCAGCAGCCCAAGCATTGTCCGGGCCCCACTCGGCGTGCAGTACTTC. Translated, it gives CASSPSIVRAPLGVQYF.

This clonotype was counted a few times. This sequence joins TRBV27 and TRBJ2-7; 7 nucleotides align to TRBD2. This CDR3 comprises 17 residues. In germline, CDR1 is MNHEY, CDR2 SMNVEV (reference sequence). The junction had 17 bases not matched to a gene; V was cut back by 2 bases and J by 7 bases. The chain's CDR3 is CASSLAGQGLGTGEQYF. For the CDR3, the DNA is TGTGCCAGCAGTTTAGCCGGACAAGGACTAGGTACCGGAGAGCAGTACTTC.

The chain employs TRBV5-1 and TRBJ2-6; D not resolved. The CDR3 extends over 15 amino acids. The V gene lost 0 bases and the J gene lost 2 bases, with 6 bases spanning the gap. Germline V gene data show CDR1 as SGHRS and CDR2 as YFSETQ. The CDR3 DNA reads TGCGCCAGCAGCTTGGTTATGACTGGGGCCAACGTCCTGACTTTC. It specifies CASSLVMTGANVLTF. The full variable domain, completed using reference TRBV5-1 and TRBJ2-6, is KAGVTQTPRYLIKTRGQQVTLSCSPISGHRSVSWYQQTPGQGLQFLFEYFSETQRNKGNFPGRFSGRQFSNSRSEMNVSTLELGDSALYLCASSLVMTGANVLTFGAGSRLTVL.

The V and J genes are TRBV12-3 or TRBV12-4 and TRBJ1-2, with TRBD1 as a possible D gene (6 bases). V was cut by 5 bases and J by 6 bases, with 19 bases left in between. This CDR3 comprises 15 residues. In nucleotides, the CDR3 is TGTGCCAGCAGTCCAAGACAGGTCCCTAGCCATGGCTACACCTTC. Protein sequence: CASSPRQVPSHGYTF.

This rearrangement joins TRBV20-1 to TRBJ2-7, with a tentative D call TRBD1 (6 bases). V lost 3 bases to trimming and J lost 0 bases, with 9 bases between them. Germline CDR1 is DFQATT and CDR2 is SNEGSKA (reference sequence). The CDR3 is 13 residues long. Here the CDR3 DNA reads TGCAGTGCTAGCGCGACAGGCTCCTACGAGCAGTACTTC. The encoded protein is CSASATGSYEQYF.

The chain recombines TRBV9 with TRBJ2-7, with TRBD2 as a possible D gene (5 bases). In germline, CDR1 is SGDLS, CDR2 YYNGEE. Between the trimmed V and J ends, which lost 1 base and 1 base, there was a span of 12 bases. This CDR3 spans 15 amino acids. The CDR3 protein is CASSVSPAVSYEQYF. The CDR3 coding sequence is TGTGCCAGCAGCGTATCGCCAGCGGTATCCTACGAGCAGTACTTC.

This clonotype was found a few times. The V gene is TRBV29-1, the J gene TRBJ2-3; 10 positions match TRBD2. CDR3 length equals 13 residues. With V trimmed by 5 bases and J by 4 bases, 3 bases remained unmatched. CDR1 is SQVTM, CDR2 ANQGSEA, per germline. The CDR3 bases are TGCAGCGTTAGCGGGAGGGCCTCAGATACGCAGTATTTT. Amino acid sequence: CSVSGRASDTQYF.

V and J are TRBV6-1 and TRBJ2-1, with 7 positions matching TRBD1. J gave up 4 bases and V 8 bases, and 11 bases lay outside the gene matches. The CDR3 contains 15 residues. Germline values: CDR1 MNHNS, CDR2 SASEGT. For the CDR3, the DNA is TGTGCCAGCTACACAGGGGTGGGGCTGTACAATGAGCAGTTCTTC. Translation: CASYTGVGLYNEQFF.